A single count supports the clone carrying this T cell receptor beta chain. Its specificity is unknown. The data were taken from a study of shared clonotypes between healthy human individuals. Broader study findings: Naive subsets, compared against memory subsets, generally had larger estimated richness values. Represented genetic and exposure-history diversity was restricted by having few donors.

The CDR3 is 16 amino acids. J gave up 4 bases and V 5 bases, and 12 bases lay outside the gene matches. The germline V gene encodes CDR1 SGDLS and CDR2 YYNGEE. Healthy HIV-negative adults without recent acute infections or vaccinations served as donors. TCRdb's table, derived via immunoSEQ multiplex PCR, lists solely in-frame clones and lacks some. The sample has about 2 million clones, 90% to 95% seen once. The receptor was isolated from a man younger than 30 in good health. Sequenced: naive CD4+ T cells sorted from blood. Subset reported: CD45RA+ positively selected. This chain joins TRBV9 and TRBJ1-1; 9 bases align to TRBD1. The chain's CDR3 is CASRGAGQGSGTEAFF. The CDR3 DNA sequence: TGTGCCAGCAGGGGCGCGGGACAGGGTTCGGGCACTGAAGCTTTCTTT.